This T cell receptor (beta chain) came from a study of blood T cell repertoires in COVID-19. Repertoires were generated with immunoSEQ multiplex PCR, while TCRdb's copy carries only in-frame clones and drops some. The sample consists of tens of thousands of clones, more than 70% of them appearing once. The source of this sequence is a man aged 45-65 years with active COVID-19. Sequenced sample: peripheral blood.

CDR3 bases: TGTGCCTGGAGTCCGCGGGGAGGGGCCGTCTATGGCTACACCTTC. Its translation is CAWSPRGGAVYGYTF. The gene calls are TRBV30 and TRBJ1-2; a possible D gene is TRBD1 (5 bases). The germline V gene has CDR1 GTSNPN and CDR2 SVGIG (reference sequence). This CDR3 is built from 15 residues. V shed 2 bases and J shed 4 bases, with 17 bases lying between them. Based on the CDR3 plus reference TRBV30 and TRBJ1-2, the full variable domain is SQTIHQWPATLVQPVGSPLSLECTVEGTSNPNLYWYRQAAGRGLQLLFYSVGIGQISSEVPQNLSASRPQDRQFILSSKKLLLSDSGFYLCAWSPRGGAVYGYTFGSGTRLTVV.